This T cell receptor beta chain was identified during a study of technical replicates of blood from several donors. Concerning this clone: A junction boundary mismatches the germline segment, possibly from a read error.

Assay used: immunoSEQ multiplex PCR; TCRdb lists only in-frame clones, some missing. This table has about 97,000 clones, approximately 94% appearing once. Germline V CDR1 and CDR2: SGHDN, FVKESK. The CDR3 has 16 amino acids. The sequenced sample consisted of T cells isolated from PBMCs. V and J are TRBV14 and TRBJ2-3, with 11 bases lining up with TRBD2. This TCR derives from a human donor in good health. CDR3 nucleotide sequence: TGTGCCAGCAACCAACTAGCGGGAGAGGACGCAGATACGCAGTATTTT. Encoded protein: CASNQLAGEDADTQYF.